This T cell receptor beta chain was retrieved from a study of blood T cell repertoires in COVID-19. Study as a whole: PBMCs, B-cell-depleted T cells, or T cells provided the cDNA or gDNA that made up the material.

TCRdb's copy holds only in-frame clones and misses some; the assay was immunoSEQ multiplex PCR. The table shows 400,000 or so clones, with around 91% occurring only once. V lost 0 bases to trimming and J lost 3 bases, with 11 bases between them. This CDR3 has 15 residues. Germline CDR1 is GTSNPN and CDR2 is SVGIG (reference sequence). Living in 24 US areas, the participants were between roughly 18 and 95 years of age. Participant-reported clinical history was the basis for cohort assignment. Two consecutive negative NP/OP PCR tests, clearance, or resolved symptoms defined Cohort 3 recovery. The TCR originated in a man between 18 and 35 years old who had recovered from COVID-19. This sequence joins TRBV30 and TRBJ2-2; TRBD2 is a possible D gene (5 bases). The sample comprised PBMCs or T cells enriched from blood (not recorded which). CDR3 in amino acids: CAWSVLGRDTGELFF. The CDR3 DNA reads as TGTGCCTGGAGTGTACTGGGGAGAGACACCGGGGAGCTGTTTTTT.